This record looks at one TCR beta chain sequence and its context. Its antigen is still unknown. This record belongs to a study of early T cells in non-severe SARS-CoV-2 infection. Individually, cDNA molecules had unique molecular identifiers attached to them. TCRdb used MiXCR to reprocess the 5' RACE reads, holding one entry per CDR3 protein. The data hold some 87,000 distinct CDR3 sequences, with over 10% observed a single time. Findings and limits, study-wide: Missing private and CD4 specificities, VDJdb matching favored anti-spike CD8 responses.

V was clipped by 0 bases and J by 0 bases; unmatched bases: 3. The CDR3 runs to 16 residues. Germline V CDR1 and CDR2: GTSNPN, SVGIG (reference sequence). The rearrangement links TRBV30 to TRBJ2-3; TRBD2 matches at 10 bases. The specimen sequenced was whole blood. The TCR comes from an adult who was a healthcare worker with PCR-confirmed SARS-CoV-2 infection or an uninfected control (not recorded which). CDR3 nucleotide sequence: TGTGCCTGGAGTGTACCGACTAGCGGGAGCACAGATACGCAGTATTTT. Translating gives CAWSVPTSGSTDTQYF. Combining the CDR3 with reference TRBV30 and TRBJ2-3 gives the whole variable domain SQTIHQWPATLVQPVGSPLSLECTVEGTSNPNLYWYRQAAGRGLQLLFYSVGIGQISSEVPQNLSASRPQDRQFILSSKKLLLSDSGFYLCAWSVPTSGSTDTQYFGPGTRLTVL.